A selection of T cell receptor beta chains follows, all from one sample in a study of a mutant IDH1 vaccine in newly diagnosed glioma. Clones were read by immunoSEQ multiplex PCR, and TCRdb kept only the in-frame ones, dropping some. Of 120,000 or so clones listed, roughly 75% are singletons. These receptors lack a known antigen. This material consisted of PBMCs, taken from a glioma patient whose treatment included an IDH1 peptide vaccine. Receptor source: a man aged 35 to 55 with glioma. Each CDR3 is given with its conserved first and last residue. A D gene is named only where the DNA matches it firmly.

CASSRASNYGYTF,NA,TRBV19,TRBJ1-2
CASSSTGTGGNQPQHF,TRBD1,TRBV27,TRBJ1-5
CASSGGWEQYF,NA,TRBV6-5,TRBJ2-5
CASSPLRSINEQFF,NA,TRBV14,TRBJ2-1
CASSLLGGGFEAFF,TRBD1,TRBV7-2,TRBJ1-1
CASTGGKWTTIYF,NA,TRBV28,TRBJ1-3
CASSEDSRTRPYNEQFF,TRBD2,TRBV2,TRBJ2-1
CASIPDRSSYNEQFF,NA,TRBV19,TRBJ2-1
CAILGPGNEQFF,NA,TRBV10-3,TRBJ2-1
CASKPSITIMNTEAFF,NA,TRBV4-1,TRBJ1-1
CASSQNRLAGGETQYF,TRBD2,TRBV4-3,TRBJ2-5
CASSLDGRGNYGYTF,NA,TRBV5-1,TRBJ1-2
CASSLGLDYNSPLHF,NA,TRBV5-6,TRBJ1-6
CASSQEQRGAEAFF,NA,TRBV14,TRBJ1-1
CASSFRRSYSYNEQFF,NA,TRBV7-2,TRBJ2-1
CASSMGHPNTEAFF,NA,TRBV5-1,TRBJ1-1
CASSLLGTAEETQYF,TRBD1,TRBV7-7,TRBJ2-5
CASSPTRQASQGGHYGYTF,TRBD1,TRBV18,TRBJ1-2
CASSYSTGSETQYF,NA,TRBV6-5,TRBJ2-5
CASSPPGSGAYNEQFF,TRBD2,TRBV4-1,TRBJ2-1
CASSLAGGYQETQYF,NA,TRBV6-1,TRBJ2-5
CASSRQGYNEKLFF,TRBD1,TRBV5-4,TRBJ1-4
CASSGPGYGYTF,NA,TRBV28,TRBJ1-2
CASRIYRVGDQPQHF,NA,TRBV2,TRBJ1-5
CASSLQRGPQETQYF,TRBD2,TRBV5-1,TRBJ2-5
CASSPGQGAPSEQFF,TRBD1,TRBV2,TRBJ2-1
CASSPDRGGEQYF,NA,TRBV6-1,TRBJ2-7
CASSQDPGGTGELFF,NA,TRBV4-2,TRBJ2-2
CASSYSMVNSGNTIYF,NA,TRBV6-5,TRBJ1-3
CASSVGTGALYGYTF,TRBD1,TRBV2,TRBJ1-2
CASSEGVAGVGYEQYF,NA,TRBV6-1,TRBJ2-7
CSVEGGSYNEQFF,NA,TRBV29-1,TRBJ2-1
CASSPPSGGAPGELFF,TRBD2,TRBV5-4,TRBJ2-2
CASSPQRPGTGGTDTQYF,TRBD1,TRBV23-1,TRBJ2-3
CASKLAGGVTDTQYF,TRBD2,TRBV2,TRBJ2-3
CASSPSGRQGSDEQYF,NA,TRBV5-1,TRBJ2-7
CASSLEEGRAEAFF,NA,TRBV5-1,TRBJ1-1
CASSPVAGAGGDEQYF,NA,TRBV18,TRBJ2-7
CASSPVGQGYGYTF,NA,TRBV18,TRBJ1-2
CASSLGTGPDQPQHF,TRBD1,TRBV18,TRBJ1-5
CASSLGAGDTEAFF,NA,TRBV5-4,TRBJ1-1
CASSEAGSLDTQYF,NA,TRBV10-2,TRBJ2-3